Listed below are T cell receptor beta chains from one sample, sequenced in a study of blood T cell repertoires in COVID-19. Generated by immunoSEQ multiplex PCR, the TCRdb table keeps only in-frame clones and is missing some. The table shows about 150,000 clones, with 75% to 85% occurring only once. The sample was peripheral blood. The receptors originated from a woman between 45 and 60 years old in a cohort sampled during active or convalescent COVID-19. Each CDR3 is given with its conserved first and last residue. The order of the fields is clone size, J gene, D gene, V gene, CDR3 DNA, CDR3 protein. The D gene is left open where the match is weak. Clone size is not always given. Where it is, it says once, few, many or a class for expanded clones.

size: NA; J: TRBJ1-2; D: NA; V: TRBV6-5; DNA: TGTGCCAGCCGCCGGGCCCAGGACTTCTATGGCTACACCTTC; CDR3: CASRRAQDFYGYTF
size: once; J: TRBJ1-1; D: NA; V: TRBV5-5; DNA: TGTGCCAGCAGCTCCGTTGGACAGACGAACACTGAAGCTTTCTTT; CDR3: CASSSVGQTNTEAFF
size: many; J: TRBJ2-6; D: TRBD2; V: TRBV13; DNA: TGTGCCAGCAGCGCCGGGGGGGAGTTTAGGTCCGGGGCCAACGTCCTGACTTTC; CDR3: CASSAGGEFRSGANVLTF
size: NA; J: TRBJ2-5; D: TRBD2; V: TRBV7-2; DNA: TGTGCCAGCAGCTTAGTTGCGGGGGGGGAAGAGACCCAGTACTTC; CDR3: CASSLVAGGEETQYF
size: NA; J: TRBJ2-3; D: TRBD2; V: TRBV5-1; DNA: TGCGCCAGCAGCATGAGCGGGGGGGCCCCGCCTACGCAGTATTTT; CDR3: CASSMSGGAPPTQYF
size: NA; J: TRBJ1-5; D: NA; V: TRBV19; DNA: TGTGCCAGTCGGACAGACGTTCAGCCCCAGCATTTT; CDR3: CASRTDVQPQHF
size: NA; J: TRBJ2-1; D: NA; V: TRBV30; DNA: TGTGCCTGGAGCCTCTTGAGCTCCTACAATGAGCAGTTCTTC; CDR3: CAWSLLSSYNEQFF
size: NA; J: TRBJ1-5; D: NA; V: TRBV27; DNA: TGTGCCAGCAGTTTGCGACACAATCAGCCCCAGCATTTT; CDR3: CASSLRHNQPQHF
size: NA; J: TRBJ2-3; D: TRBD1; V: TRBV4-1; DNA: TGCGCCAGCAGCCAGACAGGGGGCCCAGATACGCAGTATTTT; CDR3: CASSQTGGPDTQYF
size: NA; J: TRBJ1-1; D: TRBD1; V: TRBV6-5; DNA: TGTGCCAGCATGGCGACAGGGACGGGTCTCGAAGCTTTCTTT; CDR3: CASMATGTGLEAFF
size: NA; J: TRBJ1-5; D: NA; V: TRBV6-2/TRBV6-3; DNA: TGTGCCAGCAGTTACGAACCAGGGAACAATCAGCCCCAGCATTTT; CDR3: CASSYEPGNNQPQHF
size: NA; J: TRBJ2-2; D: TRBD1; V: TRBV13; DNA: TGTGCCAGCAGCTTACGGGACAGAACAGACGGCGCCGGGGAGCTGTTTTTT; CDR3: CASSLRDRTDGAGELFF